This TCR beta chain came from a study of OX40 agonist ivuxolimab in advanced cancers. Study results and limitations: By week 6 at 0.1 to 3.0 mg/kg, blood CD4+ and CD8+ T cells had expanded clonally.

Details on this clone: Antigen: not known.

Germline V lookup: CDR1 SGHAT, CDR2 FQNNGV. The J segment lost 10 bases and the V segment lost 5 bases, leaving 19 bases of the junction unmatched. There are 17 residues in the CDR3. Libraries were prepared by immunoSEQ multiplex PCR; TCRdb keeps only in-frame clonotypes and omits some of them. The table includes 70,000 or so clones, 80% to 90% detected once. The receptor was isolated from an adult with an advanced solid tumor such as melanoma, head and neck, liver or kidney cancer. This material consisted of CD4+ or CD8+ T cells sorted from blood, taken in a trial of the OX40 agonist ivuxolimab. The chain combines TRBV11-2 with TRBJ2-5, with 10 bases fitting TRBD2. This CDR3 is CASSPRGLAGESGDQYF. The CDR3 DNA sequence: TGTGCCAGCAGCCCAAGGGGGCTAGCGGGGGAATCGGGTGACCAGTACTTC.